Listed below are T cell receptor beta chains from one sample, sequenced in a study of metastatic and nonmetastatic thyroid tumors. With MiXCR, TCRdb called clones anew from the PCR reads. The sample includes about 27,000 clones, 20% to 25% seen only once; the top ten take roughly 24%. The sequenced material came from blood. The receptors come from a male donor with papillary thyroid cancer or a benign thyroid nodule (not recorded which). Some clones in this sample may be carry-over from other donors' samples. CDR3s include the opening cysteine and the closing phenylalanine or tryptophan. The D gene is left open where the match is weak. Not every row has a clone size; where given, it reads once, few, many or a size class.

d_gene: .; abundance: .; v_gene: TRBV19; j_gene: TRBJ2-2; CDR3aa: CARKYRDHGELFF; CDR3nt: TGTGCCAGAAAGTACAGGGATCACGGGGAGCTGTTTTTT
d_gene: .; abundance: many; v_gene: TRBV6-1; j_gene: TRBJ1-6; CDR3aa: CASSQRGGNSPLHF; CDR3nt: TGTGCCAGCAGCCAACGGGGCGGCAATTCACCCCTCCACTTT
d_gene: .; abundance: many; v_gene: TRBV30; j_gene: TRBJ2-3; CDR3aa: CAWSGGPDTQYF; CDR3nt: TGTGCCTGGAGTGGCGGTCCAGATACGCAGTATTTT
d_gene: TRBD1; abundance: many; v_gene: TRBV20-1; j_gene: TRBJ2-5; CDR3aa: CSAITDRVLETQYF; CDR3nt: TGCAGTGCTATCACGGACAGGGTGCTGGAGACCCAGTACTTC
d_gene: .; abundance: many; v_gene: TRBV7-2; j_gene: TRBJ1-2; CDR3aa: CASSPLGLGAYGYTF; CDR3nt: TGTGCCAGCAGCCCTCTGGGACTGGGTGCTTACGGCTACACCTTC
d_gene: .; abundance: many; v_gene: TRBV27; j_gene: TRBJ1-6; CDR3aa: CASSLQPNSPLHF; CDR3nt: TGTGCCAGCAGTTTACAGCCGAATTCACCCCTCCACTTT
d_gene: TRBD2; abundance: .; v_gene: TRBV28; j_gene: TRBJ2-3; CDR3aa: CASRTSGRDADTQYF; CDR3nt: TGTGCCAGCAGGACCAGCGGGAGGGATGCAGATACGCAGTATTTT
d_gene: .; abundance: medium-sized; v_gene: TRBV6-6; j_gene: TRBJ1-1; CDR3aa: CASSYLGETEAFF; CDR3nt: TGTGCCAGCAGTTACTTGGGGGAAACTGAAGCTTTCTTT
d_gene: TRBD2; abundance: many; v_gene: TRBV4-2; j_gene: TRBJ2-5; CDR3aa: CASSQDLETSVKETQYF; CDR3nt: TGTGCCAGCAGCCAAGATCTGGAAACTAGCGTAAAAGAGACCCAGTACTTC
d_gene: .; abundance: many; v_gene: TRBV11-2; j_gene: TRBJ2-1; CDR3aa: CASSLVRRSYNEQFF; CDR3nt: TGTGCCAGCAGCTTAGTTCGACGCTCCTACAATGAGCAGTTCTTC
d_gene: .; abundance: many; v_gene: TRBV10-1; j_gene: TRBJ2-3; CDR3aa: CASSDKHGTDTQYF; CDR3nt: TGCGCCAGCAGTGATAAACACGGCACAGATACGCAGTATTTT
d_gene: .; abundance: many; v_gene: TRBV9; j_gene: TRBJ1-4; CDR3aa: CASSVAGGPGEKLFF; CDR3nt: TGTGCCAGCAGCGTAGCCGGGGGGCCCGGTGAAAAACTGTTTTTT
d_gene: TRBD2; abundance: many; v_gene: TRBV10-3; j_gene: TRBJ2-1; CDR3aa: CAISEGGGDLNEQFF; CDR3nt: TGTGCCATCAGTGAGGGGGGGGGAGACCTCAATGAGCAGTTCTTC
d_gene: TRBD1; abundance: .; v_gene: TRBV6-1; j_gene: TRBJ1-2; CDR3aa: CDCSESGTGSGYSF; CDR3nt: TGTGACTGCAGTGAATCCGGGACAGGCTCTGGCTACTCCTTC
d_gene: .; abundance: .; v_gene: TRBV2; j_gene: TRBJ1-1; CDR3aa: CASASGEEAFF; CDR3nt: TGTGCCAGTGCGAGCGGGGAAGAAGCTTTCTTT